This entry is about one T cell receptor beta chain. This sample was taken from a study of shared clonotypes between healthy human individuals. The naive CD8 fraction comprised CD45RO-negative cells positively selected for CCR7 and excluded terminally differentiated effector memory CD45RA+ cells. Assay: immunoSEQ multiplex PCR; the TCRdb copy retains only in-frame clones and omits some. The sample has some 2.1 million clones; about 95% are singletons. This receptor was obtained from a man aged 18 to 35 in good health. The sequenced material came from naive CD8+ T cells sorted from blood.

The CDR3 DNA is TGTGCCAGTAGTATGGGCCCCGGGACGGCATTCTACGAGCAGTACTTC. Its translation is CASSMGPGTAFYEQYF. The chain links TRBV19 to TRBJ2-7, with D perhaps given as TRBD1 or TRBD2 (5 bases each). CDR1 and CDR2 (germline): LNHDA, SQIVND (reference sequence). V was clipped by 3 bases and J by 3 bases, with 18 bases between them. The CDR3 has 16 amino acids.